This entry is about one TCR beta chain. The antigen is unknown. This sample is part of a study of beta chain features in type 1 diabetes. CD45RO/CCR7/CD25/CD127/CD95/CD27 separated CD4+ naive, central memory, regulatory and stem cell-like memory cells by sorting. What was sequenced were expressed TCRB transcripts, since all of the isolated RNA had been reverse transcribed. Assay used: immunoSEQ multiplex PCR; TCRdb lists only in-frame clones, some missing. The table lists 300,000 to 350,000 clones, about 14% of them singletons, with over 5.5% in the top ten. Regarding the study as a whole: In every one of the four CD4+ subsets, TCRB CDR3s were moderately but significantly shorter in Type 1 diabetes patients. Sequencing from cDNA could over-represent high-TCR-expressing cells. Fewer junction insertions and more nucleotide deletions appeared in type 1 diabetes patients.

Between the trimmed V and J ends, which lost 5 bases and 3 bases, there was a span of 13 bases. In germline, CDR1 is SEHNR, CDR2 FQNEAQ (reference sequence). This CDR3 is built from 15 residues. Sequencing input: central memory CD4+ T cells from blood. This chain links TRBV7-9 with TRBJ1-4; possibly TRBD1 for D (6 bases). This sequence originates from a man between 25 and 39 years old in good health. This chain's CDR3 is CASSLQGKSNEKLFF. The CDR3, as DNA: TGTGCCAGCAGCCTCCAGGGGAAATCTAATGAAAAACTGTTTTTT.